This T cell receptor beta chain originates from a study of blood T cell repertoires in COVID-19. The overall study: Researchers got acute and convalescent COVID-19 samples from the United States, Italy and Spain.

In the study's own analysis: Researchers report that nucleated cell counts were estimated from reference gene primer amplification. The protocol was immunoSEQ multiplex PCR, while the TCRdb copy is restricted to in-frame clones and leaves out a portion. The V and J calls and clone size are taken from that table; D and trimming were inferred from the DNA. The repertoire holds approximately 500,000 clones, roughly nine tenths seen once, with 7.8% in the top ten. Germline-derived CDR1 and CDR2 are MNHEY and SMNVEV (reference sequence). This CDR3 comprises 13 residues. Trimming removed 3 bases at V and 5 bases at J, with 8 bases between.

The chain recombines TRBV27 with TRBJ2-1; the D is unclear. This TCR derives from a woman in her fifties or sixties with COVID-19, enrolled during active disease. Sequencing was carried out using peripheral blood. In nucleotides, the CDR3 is TGTGCCAGCAGTTTTTCCCTAAACAATGAGCAGTTCTTC. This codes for CASSFSLNNEQFF.